The TCR beta chain under discussion was sequenced for a study of CD8 T cells in ankylosing spondylitis. Overall study results and limits: Among TCR beta sequences, a motif of eight highly homologous variants appeared characteristic of ankylosing spondylitis blood.

CDR1 and CDR2 (germline): ENHRY, SYGVKD. The CDR3 runs 18 residues. V lost 2 bases and J lost 6, with 23 bases in between. Each TCR beta library was made by quantitative 5'-RACE that incorporated molecular barcodes. Each CDR3 protein is one row after TCRdb ran MiXCR on the 5' RACE reads. The sample holds 350,000 or so distinct CDR3 sequences; 11% are singletons and the top ten take roughly 9%. This clonotype was seen many times. Its target is unknown. This rearrangement joins TRBV10-3 to TRBJ2-1; no clear D gene. Input material: blood, either unsorted or a sorted T cell fraction (not recorded which). The source of this sequence is a female donor with ankylosing spondylitis or in good health (not recorded which). CDR3 DNA sequence: TGTGCCATCAGTGAGCCAAACGGTTTAAGGGCTCGCCGCAATGAGCAGTTCTTC. Its translation is CAISEPNGLRARRNEQFF.